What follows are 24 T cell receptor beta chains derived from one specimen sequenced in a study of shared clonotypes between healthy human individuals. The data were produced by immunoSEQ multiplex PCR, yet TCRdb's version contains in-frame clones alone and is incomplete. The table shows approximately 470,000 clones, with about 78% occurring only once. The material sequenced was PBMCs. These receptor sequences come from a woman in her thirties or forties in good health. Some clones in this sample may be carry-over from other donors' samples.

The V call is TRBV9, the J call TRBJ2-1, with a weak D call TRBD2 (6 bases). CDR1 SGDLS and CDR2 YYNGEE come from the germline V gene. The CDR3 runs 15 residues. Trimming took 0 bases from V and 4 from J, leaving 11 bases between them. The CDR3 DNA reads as TGTGCCAGCAGCGTAGTAAGCGGGCCTTACAATGAGCAGTTCTTC. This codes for CASSVVSGPYNEQFF.

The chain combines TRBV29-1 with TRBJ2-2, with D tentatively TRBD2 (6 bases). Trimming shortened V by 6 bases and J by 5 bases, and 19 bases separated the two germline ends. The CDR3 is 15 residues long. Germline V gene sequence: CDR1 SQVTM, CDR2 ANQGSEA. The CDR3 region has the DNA TGCAGCGTCGCCTTGGAGCCCGCGGGGACCGGGGAGCTGTTTTTT. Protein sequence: CSVALEPAGTGELFF.

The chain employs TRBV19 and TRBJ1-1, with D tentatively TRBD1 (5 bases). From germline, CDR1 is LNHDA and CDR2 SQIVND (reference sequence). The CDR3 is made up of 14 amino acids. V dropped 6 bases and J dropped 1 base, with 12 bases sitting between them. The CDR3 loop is CASRRPGTNTEAFF. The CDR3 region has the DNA TGTGCCAGTAGGCGCCCAGGGACGAACACTGAAGCTTTCTTT.

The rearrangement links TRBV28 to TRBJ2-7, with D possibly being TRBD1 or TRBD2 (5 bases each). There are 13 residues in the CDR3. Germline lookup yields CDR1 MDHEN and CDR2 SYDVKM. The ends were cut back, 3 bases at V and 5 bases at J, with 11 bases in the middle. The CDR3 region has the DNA TGTGCCAGCAGTTTCGGGACCGGTAACGAGCAGTACTTC. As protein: CASSFGTGNEQYF.

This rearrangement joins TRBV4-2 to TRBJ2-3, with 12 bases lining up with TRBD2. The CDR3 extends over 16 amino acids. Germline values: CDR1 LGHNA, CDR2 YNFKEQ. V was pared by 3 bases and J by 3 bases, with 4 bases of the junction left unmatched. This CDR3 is CASSHRLAGETDTQYF. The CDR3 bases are TGTGCCAGCAGCCACAGACTAGCGGGAGAAACAGATACGCAGTATTTT.

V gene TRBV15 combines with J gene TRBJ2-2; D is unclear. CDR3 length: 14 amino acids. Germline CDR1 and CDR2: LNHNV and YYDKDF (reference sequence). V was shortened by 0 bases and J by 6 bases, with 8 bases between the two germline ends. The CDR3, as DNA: TGTGCCACCAGCAGAGATACGGCAGCCGGGGAGCTGTTTTTT. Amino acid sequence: CATSRDTAAGELFF.

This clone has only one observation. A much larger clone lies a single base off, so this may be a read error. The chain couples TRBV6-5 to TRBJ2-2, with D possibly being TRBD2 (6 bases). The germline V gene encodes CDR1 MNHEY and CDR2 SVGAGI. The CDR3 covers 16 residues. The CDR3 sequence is CASSYSVAENTEELFF. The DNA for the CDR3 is TGTGCCAGCAGTTACTCGGTAGCGGAGAACACCGAGGAGCTGTTTTTT.

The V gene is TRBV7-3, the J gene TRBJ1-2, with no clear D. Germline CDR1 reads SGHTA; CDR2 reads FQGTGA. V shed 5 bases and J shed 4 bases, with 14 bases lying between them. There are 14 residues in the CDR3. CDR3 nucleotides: TGTGCCAGCAGCCCAACCTTCGGGAGCTATGGCTACACCTTC. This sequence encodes CASSPTFGSYGYTF.

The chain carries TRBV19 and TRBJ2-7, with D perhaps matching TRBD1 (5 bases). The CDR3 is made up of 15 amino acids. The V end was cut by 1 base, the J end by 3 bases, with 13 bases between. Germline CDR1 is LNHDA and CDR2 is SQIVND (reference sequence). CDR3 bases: TGTGCCAGTAGTATAGCCGGGCAGGGCGACTACGAGCAGTACTTC. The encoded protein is CASSIAGQGDYEQYF.

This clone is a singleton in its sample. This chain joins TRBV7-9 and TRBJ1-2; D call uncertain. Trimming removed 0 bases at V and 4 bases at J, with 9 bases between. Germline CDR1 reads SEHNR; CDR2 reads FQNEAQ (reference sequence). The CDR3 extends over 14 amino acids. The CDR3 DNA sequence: TGTGCCAGCAGCTTAGCCTTACCTAGCTATGGCTACACCTTC. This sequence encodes CASSLALPSYGYTF.

This CDR3 is CASSLARASGNTIYF. The CDR3 DNA reads TGTGCCAGCAGCTTGGCCAGGGCATCTGGAAACACCATATATTTT. The chain couples TRBV5-4 to TRBJ1-3; D perhaps matches TRBD1 (5 bases). The CDR3 consists of 15 residues. V was cut by 0 bases and J by 1 base, with 8 bases left in between. The germline V gene encodes CDR1 SGHNT and CDR2 YYREEE (reference sequence). The complete variable domain, with remaining parts taken from reference TRBV5-4 and TRBJ1-3, reads ETGVTQSPTHLIKTRGQQVTLRCSSQSGHNTVSWYQQALGQGPQFIFQYYREEENGRGNFPPRFSGLQFPNYSSELNVNALELDDSALYLCASSLARASGNTIYFGEGSWLTVV.

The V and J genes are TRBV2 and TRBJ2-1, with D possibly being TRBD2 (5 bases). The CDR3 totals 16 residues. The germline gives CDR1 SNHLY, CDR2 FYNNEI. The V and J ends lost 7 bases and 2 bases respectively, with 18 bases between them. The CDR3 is CASTAAEDSAYNEQFF. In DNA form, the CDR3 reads TGTGCCAGCACCGCGGCCGAGGACTCTGCCTACAATGAGCAGTTCTTC.

The CDR3 DNA reads as TGTGCCAGCCGAAGATCGTACAGGTCCTACGAGCAGTACTTC. It codes for CASRRSYRSYEQYF. This rearrangement joins TRBV5-8 to TRBJ2-7; the D gene is possibly TRBD1 (5 bases). V lost 7 bases and J 1 base, leaving 15 bases between the germline ends. CDR1 is SGHTS and CDR2 is YDEGEE in the germline V gene. This CDR3 is built from 14 residues.

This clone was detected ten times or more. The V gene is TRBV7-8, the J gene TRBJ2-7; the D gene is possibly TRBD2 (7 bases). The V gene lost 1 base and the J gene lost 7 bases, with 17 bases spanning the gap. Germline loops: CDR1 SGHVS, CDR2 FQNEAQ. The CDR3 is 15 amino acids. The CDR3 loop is CASSLGGGRGGEQYF. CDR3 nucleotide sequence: TGTGCCAGCAGCTTAGGGGGCGGCAGGGGAGGGGAGCAGTACTTC.

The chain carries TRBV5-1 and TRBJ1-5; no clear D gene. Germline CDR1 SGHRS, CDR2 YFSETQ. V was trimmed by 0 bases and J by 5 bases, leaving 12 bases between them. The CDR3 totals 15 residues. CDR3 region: CASSLVGGIDQPQHF. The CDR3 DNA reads TGCGCCAGCAGCTTGGTGGGCGGGATCGATCAGCCCCAGCATTTT.

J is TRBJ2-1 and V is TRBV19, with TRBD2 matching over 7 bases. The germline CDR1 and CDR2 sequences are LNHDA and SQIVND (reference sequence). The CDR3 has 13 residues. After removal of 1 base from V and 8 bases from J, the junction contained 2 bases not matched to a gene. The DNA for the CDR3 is TGTGCCAGTAGTATAGGGGAGGGCGATGAGCAGTTCTTC. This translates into CASSIGEGDEQFF.

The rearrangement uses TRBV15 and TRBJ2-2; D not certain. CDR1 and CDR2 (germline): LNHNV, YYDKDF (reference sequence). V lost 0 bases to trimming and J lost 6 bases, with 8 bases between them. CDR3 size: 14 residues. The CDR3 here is CATSREGSAGELFF. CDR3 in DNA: TGTGCCACCAGCAGAGAGGGGTCCGCCGGGGAGCTGTTTTTT.

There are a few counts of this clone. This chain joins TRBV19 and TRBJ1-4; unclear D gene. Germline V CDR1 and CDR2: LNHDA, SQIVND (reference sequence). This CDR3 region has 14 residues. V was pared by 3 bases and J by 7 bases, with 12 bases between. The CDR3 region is CASSIGGIGEKLFF. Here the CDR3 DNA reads TGTGCCAGTAGTATTGGAGGGATCGGTGAAAAACTGTTTTTT.

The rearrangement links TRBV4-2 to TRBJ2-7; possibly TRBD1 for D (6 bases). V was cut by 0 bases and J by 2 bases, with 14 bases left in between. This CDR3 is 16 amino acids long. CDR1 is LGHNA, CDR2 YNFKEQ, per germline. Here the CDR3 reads CASSQEGATGPYEQYF. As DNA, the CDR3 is TGTGCCAGCAGCCAAGAGGGCGCCACAGGGCCCTACGAGCAGTACTTC.

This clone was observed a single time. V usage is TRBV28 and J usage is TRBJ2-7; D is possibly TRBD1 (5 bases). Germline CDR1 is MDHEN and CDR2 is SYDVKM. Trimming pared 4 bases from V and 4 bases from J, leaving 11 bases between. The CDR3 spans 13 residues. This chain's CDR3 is CASSSPQGYEQYF. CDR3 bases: TGTGCCAGCAGTTCCCCCCAGGGTTACGAGCAGTACTTC.

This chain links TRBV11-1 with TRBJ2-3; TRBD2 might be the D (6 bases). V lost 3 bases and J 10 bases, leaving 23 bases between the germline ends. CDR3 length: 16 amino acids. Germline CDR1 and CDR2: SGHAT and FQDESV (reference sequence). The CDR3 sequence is CASSLGGTAGWIAQYF. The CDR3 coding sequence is TGTGCCAGCAGCTTGGGCGGGACGGCGGGATGGATAGCGCAGTATTTT.

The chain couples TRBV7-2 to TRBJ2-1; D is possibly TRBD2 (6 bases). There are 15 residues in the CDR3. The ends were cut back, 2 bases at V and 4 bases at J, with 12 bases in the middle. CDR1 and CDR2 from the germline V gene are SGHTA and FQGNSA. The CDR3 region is CASSLRAGSYNEQFF. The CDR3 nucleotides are TGTGCCAGCAGCTTAAGGGCGGGATCGTACAATGAGCAGTTCTTC.

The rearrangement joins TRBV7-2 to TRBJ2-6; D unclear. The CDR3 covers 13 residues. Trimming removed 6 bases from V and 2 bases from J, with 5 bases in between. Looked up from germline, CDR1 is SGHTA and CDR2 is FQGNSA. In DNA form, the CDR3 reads TGTGCCAGCAGACCCACTGGGGCCAACGTCCTGACTTTC. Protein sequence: CASRPTGANVLTF.

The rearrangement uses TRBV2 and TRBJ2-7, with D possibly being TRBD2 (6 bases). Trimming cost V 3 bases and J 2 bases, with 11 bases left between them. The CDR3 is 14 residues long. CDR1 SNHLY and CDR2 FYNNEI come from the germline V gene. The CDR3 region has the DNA TGTGCCAGCAGTGACGGGACTGTCCCCTACGAGCAGTACTTC. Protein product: CASSDGTVPYEQYF.